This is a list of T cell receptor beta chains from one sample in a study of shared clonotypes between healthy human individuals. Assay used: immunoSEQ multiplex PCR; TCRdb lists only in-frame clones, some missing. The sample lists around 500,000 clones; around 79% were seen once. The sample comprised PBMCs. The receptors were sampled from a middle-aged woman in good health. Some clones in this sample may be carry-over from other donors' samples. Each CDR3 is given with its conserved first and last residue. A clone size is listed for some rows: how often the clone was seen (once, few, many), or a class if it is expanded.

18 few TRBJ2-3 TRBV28 CASSSPREREGRGDTQYF
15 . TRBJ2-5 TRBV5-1 CASSPGASGQETQYF
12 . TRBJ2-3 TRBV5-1 CASSSYTDTQYF
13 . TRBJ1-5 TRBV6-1 CASTRTFDQPQHF
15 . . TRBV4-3 CASSQVTSGPYEQYF
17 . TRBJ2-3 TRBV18 CASSTLGKGGPTDTQYF
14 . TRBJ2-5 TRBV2 CASSPGTGAETQYF
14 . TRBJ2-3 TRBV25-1 CASSTRVGSDTQYF
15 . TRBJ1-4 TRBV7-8 CASSPLSGANEKLFF
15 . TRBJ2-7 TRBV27 CASSLHTSGREEQYF
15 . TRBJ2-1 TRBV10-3 CAIRQLAGVENEQFF
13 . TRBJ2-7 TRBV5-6 CASSRQGAREQYF
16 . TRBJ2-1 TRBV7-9 CASSSRLAGVAREQFF
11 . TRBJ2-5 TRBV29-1 CSPANGETQYF
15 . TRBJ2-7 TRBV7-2 CASSLVGQGHYEQYF
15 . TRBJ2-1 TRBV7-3 CASSLRLAGYNEQFF
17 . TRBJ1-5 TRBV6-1 CASSEWDSKVWKQPQHF
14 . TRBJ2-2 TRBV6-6 CASSPPHSTGELFF
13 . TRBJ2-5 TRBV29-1 CSVRRPGKETQYF
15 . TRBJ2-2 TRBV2 CASSSGRENTGELFF
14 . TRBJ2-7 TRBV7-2 CASSYGTGGYEQYF
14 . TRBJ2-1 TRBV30 CAWSARDRGPEQFF
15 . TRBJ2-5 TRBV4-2 CASSQDLRGQETQYF
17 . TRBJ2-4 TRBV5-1 CASSLEWGGEAKNIQYF
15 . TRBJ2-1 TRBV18 CASSPGLAGNNEQFF
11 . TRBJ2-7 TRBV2 CASARLREQYF
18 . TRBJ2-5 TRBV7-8 CASSLAPRASGRGETQYF
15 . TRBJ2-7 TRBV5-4 CASSQTSGVSYEQYF
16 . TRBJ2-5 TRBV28 CASSPPLGGAMETQYF
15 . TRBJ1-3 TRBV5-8 CASSFGTGSGNTIYF
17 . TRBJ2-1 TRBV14 CASSQDRGRAVWGEQFF
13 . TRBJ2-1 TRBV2 CASRGGLAGLQFF
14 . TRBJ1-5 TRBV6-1 CASSGMTQGQPQHF
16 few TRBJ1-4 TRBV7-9 CASSPGTGFKDEKLFF
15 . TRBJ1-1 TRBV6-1 CASSELAGGLTEAFF
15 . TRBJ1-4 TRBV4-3 CASSPFGVANEKLFF
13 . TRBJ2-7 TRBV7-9 CASSLGGRDEQYF
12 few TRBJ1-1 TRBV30 CAWSEVNTEAFF
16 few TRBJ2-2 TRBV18 CASSTGTGARTGELFF
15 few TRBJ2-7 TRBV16 CASSQLAGPRGEQYF
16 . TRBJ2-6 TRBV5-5 CASSSPDSSGANVLTF
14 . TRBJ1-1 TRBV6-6 CASRRDFGNTEAFF
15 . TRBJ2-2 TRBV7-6 CASSLWTVNTGELFF
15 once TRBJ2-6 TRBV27 CASSLRGIGANVLTF
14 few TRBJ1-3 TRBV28 CASSPTRSGNTIYF
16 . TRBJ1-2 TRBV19 CASSIKYGRIDYGYTF
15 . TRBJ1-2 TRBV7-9 CASSLALQGAEGYTF
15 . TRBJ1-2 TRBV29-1 CSVAPDGTGGSGYTF
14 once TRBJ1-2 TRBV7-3 CASSLGPRSNGYTF
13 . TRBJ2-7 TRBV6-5 CASSPPGLGKQYF
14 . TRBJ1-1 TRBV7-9 CASSRQGTGTEAFF